A selection of T cell receptor beta chains follows, all from one sample in a study of tissue T cells after allogeneic stem cell transplantation. Sequenced by immunoSEQ multiplex PCR; TCRdb stores in-frame clones only, minus some. The table includes 12,000 or so clones, about 71% detected once. The source material was tissue from the right colon, sampled at autopsy. The receptors shown here come from a woman aged 18-55 years with breast cancer. The CDR3 runs from the conserved cysteine through the conserved F or W. The D gene is left open where the match is weak. Clone size, where shown, is once, few, many, or a class for clones that have expanded.

TGTGCCAGCTCACCATCAGGTGGGAACACTGAAGCTTTCTTT | CASSPSGGNTEAFF | - | TRBJ1-1 | - | TRBV18
TGTGCCAGCAGTGTTGGTGGGAGAGAGACAGATACGCAGTATTTT | CASSVGGRETDTQYF | - | TRBJ2-3 | few | TRBV6-4
TGCGCCAGCAGCTTTTCTGGGACGGGGGGGCCTCACGAGCAGTTCTTC | CASSFSGTGGPHEQFF | TRBD2 | TRBJ2-1 | - | TRBV5-1
TGTGCCAGCATGCTCCGGCACCAAGAGACCCAGTACTTC | CASMLRHQETQYF | - | TRBJ2-5 | few | TRBV12-3/TRBV12-4
TGTGCTAGTAGTATTACTGGGACTAGCGGGAGGCCAAACTACAATGAGCAGTTCTTC | CASSITGTSGRPNYNEQFF | TRBD2 | TRBJ2-1 | - | TRBV19
TGCGCCAGCAGCTTCGCAGGTAGCTCCTACGAGCAGTACTTC | CASSFAGSSYEQYF | - | TRBJ2-7 | once | TRBV5-1
TGTGCCAGCAGTGAATCGGGGGCCGCCTACGAGCAGTACTTC | CASSESGAAYEQYF | - | TRBJ2-7 | - | TRBV25-1
TGCGCCAGCAGCCAAGTGCGGGGAGCTAACTATGGCTACACCTTC | CASSQVRGANYGYTF | - | TRBJ1-2 | few | TRBV4-3
TGTGCCAGCAGCCACAGGGGCTATGAGCAGTTCTTC | CASSHRGYEQFF | - | TRBJ2-1 | - | TRBV3-1/TRBV3-2
TGTGCCAGTACCCAAAGACTCCGCACAGATACGCAGTATTTT | CASTQRLRTDTQYF | - | TRBJ2-3 | - | TRBV19
TGTGCCTGGAGTGCGGGACAGGAAGAGACCCAGTACTTC | CAWSAGQEETQYF | TRBD1 | TRBJ2-5 | - | TRBV30
TGTGCCAGCAGCCCACAGGGTTTGGATGGCTACACCTTC | CASSPQGLDGYTF | - | TRBJ1-2 | few | TRBV6-4
TGCGCCAGCAGCCTAAGGGTGGTAGCGGACCCCTACGAGCAGTACTTC | CASSLRVVADPYEQYF | - | TRBJ2-7 | - | TRBV4-3
TGTGCCAGCAGTTACGGCCTAGCGGTAGAGACCCAGTACTTC | CASSYGLAVETQYF | TRBD2 | TRBJ2-5 | - | TRBV6-2/TRBV6-3
TGTGCCATCAGTGAGTCATTGGAGACTGAAGCTTTCTTT | CAISESLETEAFF | - | TRBJ1-1 | - | TRBV10-3
TGTGCCAGCAGCCAGGGACAGATGAACACTGAAGCTTTCTTT | CASSQGQMNTEAFF | TRBD1 | TRBJ1-1 | - | TRBV7-9
TGTGCCAGCTCACCCCGACAGGGGAAAAATAGTGAGCAGTTCTTC | CASSPRQGKNSEQFF | TRBD1 | TRBJ2-1 | - | TRBV18
TGTGCCACCAGCAGAGCCCGCGGCACAGATACGCAGTATTTT | CATSRARGTDTQYF | - | TRBJ2-3 | - | TRBV15